A selection of T cell receptor beta chains follows, all from one sample in a study of OX40 agonist ivuxolimab in advanced cancers. The data were produced by immunoSEQ multiplex PCR, yet TCRdb's version contains in-frame clones alone and is incomplete. There are roughly 62,000 clones in the sample; about 84% occur only once, and about 2.6% lies in the top ten. The sample here was CD4+ or CD8+ T cells sorted from blood, taken in a trial of the OX40 agonist ivuxolimab. The receptors were gathered from an adult with an advanced solid tumor such as melanoma, head and neck, liver or kidney cancer. Both conserved end residues are part of each CDR3. The D gene is left open where the match is weak. The size entry is marked missing in some rows and otherwise reads once, few, many or a size class.

v_call,j_call,clone_size,d_call,cdr3_nt,cdr3_aa
TRBV2,TRBJ2-1,NA,TRBD2,TGTGCCAGCAGTGATTCCGGGACTAGCGGATCCAATGAGCAGTTCTTC,CASSDSGTSGSNEQFF
TRBV15,TRBJ2-3,NA,NA,TGTGCCACCAGCAGAGATAGGGCGTCAGATACGCAGTATTTT,CATSRDRASDTQYF
TRBV19,TRBJ2-3,few,TRBD1,TGTGCCAGTAGTCCAGACAGGGGCACAGATACGCAGTATTTT,CASSPDRGTDTQYF
TRBV19,TRBJ2-2,NA,NA,TGTGCCAGTAGGGGCGGGGGCTTGAACACCGGGGAGCTGTTTTTT,CASRGGGLNTGELFF
TRBV2,TRBJ2-1,NA,NA,TGTGCCGGAGGGACAGACAATGAGCAGTTCTTC,CAGGTDNEQFF
TRBV9,TRBJ2-5,NA,NA,TGTGCCAGCAGTGTGGGGGCAGAGTACCAAGAGACCCAGTACTTC,CASSVGAEYQETQYF
TRBV7-2,TRBJ1-2,NA,NA,TGTGCCAGCAGCTTAAGCCGGTTCGGGGGCTATGGCTACACCTTC,CASSLSRFGGYGYTF
TRBV6-5,TRBJ2-3,NA,NA,TGTGCCAGCAGTGCGGGACACCGCACAGATACGCAGTATTTT,CASSAGHRTDTQYF
TRBV11-2,TRBJ2-3,NA,TRBD2,TGTGCCAGCAGCCCCCAGCGGGGGAGCACAGATACGCAGTATTTT,CASSPQRGSTDTQYF
TRBV7-8,TRBJ2-2,NA,TRBD2,TGTGCCAGCAGCACTAGCGGGGGGCACACCGGGGAGCTGTTTTTT,CASSTSGGHTGELFF
TRBV7-2,TRBJ1-1,few,NA,TGTGCCAGCAGCTTAGAAGGGGCTGGTCAAAAAGCTTTCTTT,CASSLEGAGQKAFF
TRBV28,TRBJ1-6,NA,NA,TGTGCCAGCAGTTCGAGACACTACTCCTATAATTCACCCCTCCACTTT,CASSSRHYSYNSPLHF
TRBV27,TRBJ1-1,NA,NA,TGTGCCAGCAGTTTAAAACAGGGGAACACTGAAGCTTTCTTT,CASSLKQGNTEAFF
TRBV9,TRBJ2-3,NA,TRBD2,TGTGCCAGCAGCGGGCGGGGGAGCGGGGGGGCGACAGATACGCAGTATTTT,CASSGRGSGGATDTQYF
TRBV25-1,TRBJ1-1,NA,NA,TGTGCCAGCAGTAACAGCAGGGACGTCGGCACTGAAGCTTTCTTT,CASSNSRDVGTEAFF
TRBV27,TRBJ1-3,NA,NA,TGTGCCAGCACAAGTGGAGGAACTGGAAACACCATATATTTT,CASTSGGTGNTIYF
TRBV18,TRBJ2-2,NA,TRBD1,TGTGCCAGCTCACCCGACAGGGCGAACACCGGGGAGCTGTTTTTT,CASSPDRANTGELFF
TRBV28,TRBJ1-2,once,NA,TGTGCCAGCAGTTCGAGACACGGACAGGGCTACACCTTC,CASSSRHGQGYTF
TRBV27,TRBJ2-7,NA,NA,TGTGCCAGCAGTTTGCCAGGGAACGAGCAGTACTTC,CASSLPGNEQYF
TRBV19,TRBJ1-5,NA,TRBD1,TGTGCCAGTAGTATAACAGGGGGCAACGATCAGCCCCAGCATTTT,CASSITGGNDQPQHF
TRBV6-5,TRBJ2-2,NA,NA,TGTGCCAGCAGGCGGGCTACGGGGAGCACCGGGGAGCTGTTTTTT,CASRRATGSTGELFF
TRBV6-1,TRBJ2-1,NA,NA,TGTGCCAGCGAGGGCAGATTCTACAATGAGCAGTTCTTC,CASEGRFYNEQFF
TRBV7-2,TRBJ2-3,NA,NA,TGTGCCAGCACTTCGGACTGGAGCACAGATACGCAGTATTTT,CASTSDWSTDTQYF
TRBV9,TRBJ2-2,once,TRBD1,TGTGCCAGCAGCGTAGGCGGGTCGACCGGGACAGGGGGACCCGGGGAGCTGTTTTTT,CASSVGGSTGTGGPGELFF
TRBV5-1,TRBJ2-3,NA,NA,TGCGCCAGCAGCTTTTTCGGGGGCCAAGGAGATACGCAGTATTTT,CASSFFGGQGDTQYF
TRBV7-2,TRBJ1-1,NA,NA,TGTGCCAGCAGCTTAAACGAGGGAGTGGGAACTGAAGCTTTCTTT,CASSLNEGVGTEAFF
TRBV10-3,TRBJ1-3,NA,NA,TGTGCCATCAGTGAGTCGGGCAGGGATGGAAACACCATATATTTT,CAISESGRDGNTIYF
TRBV10-3,TRBJ2-7,NA,NA,TGTGCCACCTCAGGGTCCTACGAGCAGTACTTC,CATSGSYEQYF
TRBV27,TRBJ1-1,NA,NA,TGTGCCAGCAGGAAGACAGGACAGAACACTGAAGCTTTCTTT,CASRKTGQNTEAFF
TRBV18,TRBJ2-7,NA,NA,TGTGCCAGCTCACCACAAAACGACAGGAGATATTACGAGCAGTACTTC,CASSPQNDRRYYEQYF
TRBV5-4,TRBJ2-5,NA,NA,TGTGCCAGCAGCTCCGGACAGTCTCCGACCCAGTACTTC,CASSSGQSPTQYF
TRBV25-1,TRBJ2-7,NA,NA,TGTGCCAGCCACGGGTCCGCCTACGAGCAGTACTTC,CASHGSAYEQYF
TRBV2,TRBJ1-4,NA,TRBD1,TGTGCCAGCAACAGGGGGGATGAAAAACTGTTTTTT,CASNRGDEKLFF
TRBV19,TRBJ1-5,NA,NA,TGTGCCAGTAGTAACGTGGAACGGAGCAATCAGCCCCAGCATTTT,CASSNVERSNQPQHF
TRBV7-2,TRBJ2-3,NA,NA,TGTGCCAGCAGCTTAGGCGAAACCTTCACAGATACGCAGTATTTT,CASSLGETFTDTQYF
TRBV7-3,TRBJ1-2,NA,NA,TGTGCCAGCAGCCTCAGCTCGGGGGTTAACACCTTC,CASSLSSGVNTF
TRBV5-1,TRBJ2-7,NA,NA,TGCGCCAGCAGCTCGCAGGGGAAAGAGCAGTACTTC,CASSSQGKEQYF
TRBV6-1,TRBJ1-6,NA,NA,TGTGCCAGCATACGGGGATATGGGAATTCACCCCTCCACTTT,CASIRGYGNSPLHF
TRBV5-1,TRBJ2-7,NA,TRBD2,TGCGCCAGCAGCTTGGGAGCGGGGGGGTCCGGCGAGCAGTACTTC,CASSLGAGGSGEQYF
TRBV11-2,TRBJ1-4,NA,NA,TGTGCCAGCAGCTTAGACAGGGGCCCGGAAAAACTGCTTTTT,CASSLDRGPEKLLF
TRBV9,TRBJ1-2,NA,TRBD1,TGTGCCAGCAGCCAAGTCGGGACAGGGGGATCCTATGGCTACACCTTC,CASSQVGTGGSYGYTF
TRBV28,TRBJ2-5,NA,NA,TGTGCCAGCAGTTCCGCCCGGGAGACCCAGTACTTC,CASSSARETQYF
TRBV15,TRBJ2-3,NA,TRBD1,TGTGCCACCAACAAAGGACAGGGGCGATCAGATACGCAGTATTTT,CATNKGQGRSDTQYF
TRBV11-3,TRBJ2-7,NA,NA,TGTGCCAGCAGCTCAGACAGCCGGACCTCCTACGAGCAGTACTTC,CASSSDSRTSYEQYF
TRBV5-1,TRBJ1-5,NA,NA,TGCGCCAGCAGGGAGGGAGACAATCAGCCCCAGCATTTT,CASREGDNQPQHF
TRBV29-1,TRBJ2-5,NA,TRBD1,TGCAGCGTTGATAGGGACAGCCAAGAGACCCAATACTTC,CSVDRDSQETQYF
TRBV7-2,TRBJ2-2,NA,NA,TGTGCCAGCAGCTTAAGAGCATCCACCGGGGAGCTGTTTTTT,CASSLRASTGELFF
TRBV19,TRBJ2-3,medium-sized,TRBD2,TGTGCCAGTAGTATTGAAGGGACTAGCGGGGTAGGGTATACGCAGTATTTT,CASSIEGTSGVGYTQYF
TRBV6-6,TRBJ2-2,NA,NA,TGTGCCAGCAGTTACGACCCAATTAACACCGGGGAGCTGTTTTTT,CASSYDPINTGELFF
TRBV14,TRBJ2-6,NA,NA,TGTGCCAGCAGCCAAGACTTTGGGGCCAACGTCCTGACTTTC,CASSQDFGANVLTF
TRBV2,TRBJ2-7,NA,NA,TGTGCCAGCAGGCGCCTAGCGAGTACCTACGAGCAGTACTTC,CASRRLASTYEQYF